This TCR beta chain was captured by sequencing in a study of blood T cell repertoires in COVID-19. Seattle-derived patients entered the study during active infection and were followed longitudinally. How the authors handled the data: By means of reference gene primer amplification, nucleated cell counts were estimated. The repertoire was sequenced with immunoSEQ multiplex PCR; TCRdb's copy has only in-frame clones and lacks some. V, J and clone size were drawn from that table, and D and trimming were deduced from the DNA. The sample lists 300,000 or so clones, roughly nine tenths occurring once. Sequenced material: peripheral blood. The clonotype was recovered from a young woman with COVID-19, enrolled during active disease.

CDR3 DNA: TGTGCCAGCAGTCGAACACGGGGAGATGGCTACACCTTC. Its protein is CASSRTRGDGYTF. The chain carries TRBV27 and TRBJ1-2; no reliable D call. Germline CDR1 MNHEY, CDR2 SMNVEV (reference sequence). V lost 5 bases and J lost 6, with 13 bases in between. The CDR3 loop spans 13 amino acids.